Listed below are T cell receptor beta chains from one sample, sequenced in a study of T cells in Graves' hyperthyroidism and ophthalmopathy. TCRdb reanalysed the multiplex PCR reads using MiXCR and keeps one entry per CDR3 protein. Of fewer than 650,000 distinct CDR3 sequences listed, 35% to 50% are singletons. Source material: peripheral blood or thyroid tissue (not recorded which). These receptors were collected from an adult woman with Graves' disease, either hyperthyroidism or ophthalmopathy (not recorded which). CDR3s include the opening cysteine and the closing phenylalanine or tryptophan. A D gene is named only where the DNA matches it firmly. Rows give clone size only sometimes, using once, few, many, or a class for an expanded clone.

size: NA; J: TRBJ1-5; D: NA; V: TRBV2; length: 19; DNA: TGTGCCAGCAGCTCCGTCGGCAGTCTTAACCCCTATAGCAATCAGCCCCAGCATTTT; CDR3: CASSSVGSLNPYSNQPQHF
size: few; J: TRBJ2-7; D: TRBD2; V: TRBV7-9; length: 15; DNA: TGTGCCAGCAGCTTAAGGAGCGGGAGGGTGGAAGAGCAGTACTTC; CDR3: CASSLRSGRVEEQYF
size: few; J: TRBJ1-3; D: TRBD1; V: TRBV7-9; length: 16; DNA: TGTGCCAGCAGCCACCGGGACAGTGTCTCTGGAAACACCGTATATTTT; CDR3: CASSHRDSVSGNTVYF
size: NA; J: TRBJ1-1; D: NA; V: TRBV10-3; length: 15; DNA: TGTGCCATCAGTGCGGCCTCGGGGATGAACACTGAAGCTTTCTTT; CDR3: CAISAASGMNTEAFF
size: NA; J: TRBJ2-5; D: TRBD2; V: TRBV25-1; length: 15; DNA: TGTGCCAGCTCGACTAGCGGGAGAGGTCTGGAGACCCAGTACTTC; CDR3: CASSTSGRGLETQYF
size: many; J: TRBJ1-2; D: NA; V: TRBV4-1; length: 16; DNA: TGCGCCAGCAGCCAGGCCTTCAGACAGGCACCCTATGGCTACACCTTC; CDR3: CASSQAFRQAPYGYTF
size: many; J: TRBJ1-1; D: NA; V: TRBV20-1; length: 14; DNA: TGCAGTGCTAGAGTTTGGCCGCAGAACACTGAAGCTTTCTTT; CDR3: CSARVWPQNTEAFF
size: many; J: TRBJ2-7; D: TRBD2; V: TRBV25-1; length: 16; DNA: TGTGCCAGCAGTGACCCGACTAGCGGGAATACCTACGAGCAGTACTTC; CDR3: CASSDPTSGNTYEQYF
size: once; J: TRBJ1-5; D: TRBD1; V: TRBV29-1; length: 13; DNA: TGCAGCGGTGGGACAGGCCTCAATCAGCCCCAGCATTTT; CDR3: CSGGTGLNQPQHF
size: many; J: TRBJ1-4; D: TRBD1; V: TRBV20-1; length: 13; DNA: TGCAGTGCTACAGGGGGAACTAATGAAAAACTGTTTTTT; CDR3: CSATGGTNEKLFF
size: NA; J: TRBJ1-4; D: NA; V: TRBV10-3; length: 13; DNA: TGTGCCACCATGGGAGGGGATGACGGAAAACTGTTTTTT; CDR3: CATMGGDDGKLFF
size: many; J: TRBJ1-1; D: NA; V: TRBV13; length: 15; DNA: TGTGCCAGCAGCTTAGTGGATCAGGCGAACACTGAAGCTTTCTTT; CDR3: CASSLVDQANTEAFF
size: NA; J: TRBJ2-1; D: TRBD1; V: TRBV5-1; length: 13; DNA: TGCGCCAGCAGTTCGGACAGGGGGAATGAGCAGTTCTTC; CDR3: CASSSDRGNEQFF
size: many; J: TRBJ1-5; D: NA; V: TRBV5-1; length: 14; DNA: TGCGCCAGCAGCTTGGGTCTGCCCCATCAGCCCCAGCATTTT; CDR3: CASSLGLPHQPQHF
size: many; J: TRBJ1-5; D: NA; V: TRBV24-1; length: 14; DNA: TGTGCCACCAGTGACCGTATACGGAATCAGCCCCAGCATTTT; CDR3: CATSDRIRNQPQHF
size: NA; J: TRBJ2-5; D: NA; V: TRBV7-9; length: 13; DNA: TGTGCCAGCAACCTTAGGACGCGCCGGACCCAGTACTTC; CDR3: CASNLRTRRTQYF
size: once; J: TRBJ1-4; D: TRBD1; V: TRBV2; length: 13; DNA: TGTGCCAGCAGCGGGACAGGGCGCGAAAAACTGTTTTTT; CDR3: CASSGTGREKLFF
size: few; J: TRBJ1-2; D: NA; V: TRBV10-3; length: 14; DNA: TGTGCCAGCAGTGGAACGGGACATAACTATGGCTACACCTTC; CDR3: CASSGTGHNYGYTF
size: many; J: TRBJ2-7; D: TRBD1; V: TRBV5-1; length: 17; DNA: TGCGCCAGCAGCTTGGAGCCAGGGGGCCCCCTCTCCTACGAGCAGTACTTC; CDR3: CASSLEPGGPLSYEQYF
size: many; J: TRBJ1-2; D: NA; V: TRBV7-3; length: 14; DNA: TGTGCCAGCAGCGGGCGGGATGTGGGCTATGGCTACACCTTC; CDR3: CASSGRDVGYGYTF
size: NA; J: TRBJ2-7; D: TRBD2; V: TRBV10-2; length: 14; DNA: TGCGCCAGCAGTGATGGCGGGAGTGGCTACGAGCAGTACTTC; CDR3: CASSDGGSGYEQYF
size: NA; J: TRBJ2-7; D: NA; V: TRBV29-1; length: 13; DNA: TGCAGCTTAAACGGGGGAACATACTACGAGCAGTACTTC; CDR3: CSLNGGTYYEQYF
size: many; J: TRBJ2-6; D: NA; V: TRBV4-3; length: 16; DNA: TGCGCCAGCAGCCAAGATGAGGGGGCTGGGGCCAACGTCCTGACTTTC; CDR3: CASSQDEGAGANVLTF
size: NA; J: TRBJ2-6; D: TRBD1; V: TRBV19; length: 17; DNA: TGTGCCAGTAGTATGACAGGGGCGATCTCTGGGGCCAACGTCCTGACTTTC; CDR3: CASSMTGAISGANVLTF
size: many; J: TRBJ1-2; D: TRBD1; V: TRBV7-2; length: 18; DNA: TGTGCCAGCAGCTTAAGGTGGAGGGGGACAGGGGGACTCTATGGCTACACCTTC; CDR3: CASSLRWRGTGGLYGYTF
size: many; J: TRBJ2-7; D: TRBD1; V: TRBV6-5; length: 14; DNA: TGTGCCAGCAACACCGGGACAGGGTACCACGAGCAGTACTTC; CDR3: CASNTGTGYHEQYF
size: few; J: TRBJ2-3; D: TRBD1; V: TRBV20-1; length: 13; DNA: TGCAGTGCTGTCCGGACAGGGGACGGTACGCAGTATTTT; CDR3: CSAVRTGDGTQYF
size: few; J: TRBJ1-1; D: NA; V: TRBV7-9; length: 15; DNA: TGTGCCAGCAGCTTAGCCTCCGGGGGGGTCACTGAAGCTTTCTTT; CDR3: CASSLASGGVTEAFF
size: NA; J: TRBJ1-1; D: NA; V: TRBV7-3; length: 16; DNA: TGCGCCAGCAGCAAACGTAAAACAGCGATGAACACTGAAGCTTTCTTT; CDR3: CASSKRKTAMNTEAFF
size: many; J: TRBJ2-5; D: NA; V: TRBV2; length: 13; DNA: TGTGCCAGCAGGGTCCGGAGGCTAGAGGGCCAGTACTTC; CDR3: CASRVRRLEGQYF
size: many; J: TRBJ1-2; D: NA; V: TRBV29-1; length: 14; DNA: TGCAGCGTTGACCCCCGGGGGCGAAACTATGGCTACACCTTC; CDR3: CSVDPRGRNYGYTF
size: many; J: TRBJ1-4; D: NA; V: TRBV14; length: 16; DNA: TGTGCCAGCAGCCAAGTACCCCAGGCTCTAAATGAAAAACTGTTTTTT; CDR3: CASSQVPQALNEKLFF
size: once; J: TRBJ2-5; D: NA; V: TRBV9; length: 15; DNA: TGTGCCAGCAGCGCTTTTGACAGGAGCAATCAGCCCCAGTACTTC; CDR3: CASSAFDRSNQPQYF
size: NA; J: TRBJ1-4; D: TRBD1; V: TRBV29-1; length: 14; DNA: TGCAGCGTTGACCCCGGGACAGGGGGAGAAAAACTGTTTTTT; CDR3: CSVDPGTGGEKLFF
size: many; J: TRBJ1-1; D: NA; V: TRBV19; length: 14; DNA: TGTGCCAGTAGTATAGGTAGGGTAGGCACTGAAGCTTTCTTT; CDR3: CASSIGRVGTEAFF
size: NA; J: TRBJ1-1; D: NA; V: TRBV29-1; length: 13; DNA: TGCAGCGCCGAAGGGACGGGAGGTACTGAAGCTTTCTTT; CDR3: CSAEGTGGTEAFF
size: NA; J: TRBJ1-2; D: NA; V: TRBV29-1; length: 13; DNA: TGCAGCGTTGACCCTACAGGGACCTATGGCTACACCTTC; CDR3: CSVDPTGTYGYTF
size: NA; J: TRBJ2-2; D: TRBD1; V: TRBV2; length: 17; DNA: TGTGCCAGCAGTGGAGGGGGCCTCTCTGGAAACACCGGGGAGCTGTTTTTT; CDR3: CASSGGGLSGNTGELFF
size: NA; J: TRBJ1-1; D: TRBD1; V: TRBV4-1; length: 15; DNA: TGCGCCAGCAGCCTGGGACAGGACCCGAGCACTGAAGCTTTCTTT; CDR3: CASSLGQDPSTEAFF
size: NA; J: TRBJ1-5; D: NA; V: TRBV7-2; length: 15; DNA: TGTGCCAGCAGCTTAGATCTTACAGATGTCCAGCCCCAGCATTTT; CDR3: CASSLDLTDVQPQHF
size: NA; J: TRBJ2-7; D: NA; V: TRBV29-1; length: 12; DNA: TGCAGCGTAAAGGGAACAGTGTACGAGCAGTACTTC; CDR3: CSVKGTVYEQYF
size: few; J: TRBJ1-2; D: TRBD1; V: TRBV7-9; length: 15; DNA: TGTGCCAGCAGCCCGATCGGACAGGGCGACTATGGCTACACCTTC; CDR3: CASSPIGQGDYGYTF
size: once; J: TRBJ1-5; D: NA; V: TRBV2; length: 13; DNA: TGTGCCAGCAGCCTTAATCCGAGTCAGCCCCAGCATTTT; CDR3: CASSLNPSQPQHF
size: many; J: TRBJ2-5; D: TRBD2; V: TRBV10-1; length: 19; DNA: TGCGCCAGCAGTGAGTCCACGAGGGCTAGCGGGAGGGCCGAAGAGACCCAGTACTTC; CDR3: CASSESTRASGRAEETQYF
size: NA; J: TRBJ2-7; D: TRBD2; V: TRBV5-8; length: 15; DNA: TGTGCCAGCAGCCAAGGGGTAGCGGGGGCCTACGAGCAGTACTTC; CDR3: CASSQGVAGAYEQYF
size: NA; J: TRBJ2-2; D: NA; V: TRBV6-1; length: 16; DNA: TGTGCCAGCAGTGTAACTAGCCCGACTTACACCGGGGAGCTGTTTTTT; CDR3: CASSVTSPTYTGELFF
size: NA; J: TRBJ1-5; D: NA; V: TRBV15; length: 13; DNA: TGTGCCACCAGCAGAGGCATGGGCCAGCCCCAGCATTTT; CDR3: CATSRGMGQPQHF
size: NA; J: TRBJ2-7; D: NA; V: TRBV7-2; length: 14; DNA: TGTGCCAGCAAGGAACTACCTACCTCCTACGAGCAGTACTTC; CDR3: CASKELPTSYEQYF
size: few; J: TRBJ2-7; D: TRBD1; V: TRBV10-3; length: 15; DNA: TGTGCCATCAGTCAAATGGGGGACAGGGGCTACGAGCAGTACTTC; CDR3: CAISQMGDRGYEQYF
size: many; J: TRBJ2-7; D: TRBD2; V: TRBV11-1; length: 13; DNA: TGTGCCAGCAGCCCTGCGGGGGCCTACGAGCAGTACTTC; CDR3: CASSPAGAYEQYF
size: NA; J: TRBJ1-5; D: NA; V: TRBV30; length: 12; DNA: TGTGCCTGGAGTTTCACGGATCAGCCCCAGCATTTT; CDR3: CAWSFTDQPQHF
size: NA; J: TRBJ1-5; D: NA; V: TRBV15; length: 15; DNA: TGTGCCACCAGCAGAGGGACAGACCACAATCAGCCCCAGCATTTT; CDR3: CATSRGTDHNQPQHF
size: many; J: TRBJ2-2; D: TRBD1; V: TRBV7-2; length: 15; DNA: TGTGCCAGCAGCCAAAACAGGGGTGGAATCGGGGAGCTGTTTTTT; CDR3: CASSQNRGGIGELFF
size: NA; J: TRBJ1-3; D: TRBD1; V: TRBV10-3; length: 15; DNA: TGTGCCACCGACAAGACAGGGAGCTCTGGAAACACCATATATTTT; CDR3: CATDKTGSSGNTIYF
size: NA; J: TRBJ1-2; D: NA; V: TRBV10-3; length: 13; DNA: TGTGCCATCAGTGAACTAGGGAACTATGGCTACACCTTC; CDR3: CAISELGNYGYTF